The present T cell receptor beta chain was sequenced within a study of control samples from healthy donors and cancer patients. Here immunoSEQ multiplex PCR was the method, and the copy in TCRdb shows in-frame clones only, minus some. The table lists about 82,000 clones, around 94% of them singletons. The CDR3 is 15 amino acids. The germline V gene has CDR1 SGHNT and CDR2 YYREEE (reference sequence). The junction had 7 bases not matched to a gene; V was cut back by 5 bases and J by 4 bases. What was sequenced was blood. This clonotype was sampled from a woman under 30 in good health. The V and J genes are TRBV5-4 and TRBJ1-1, with 11 bases lining up with TRBD1. The chain's CDR3 is CASSRTGGSGTEAFF. Here the CDR3 DNA reads TGTGCCAGCAGTAGGACAGGGGGCAGTGGCACTGAAGCTTTCTTT.